The next 5 T cell receptor beta chains were all read from a single sample in a study of blood T cell repertoires in COVID-19. Libraries were prepared by immunoSEQ multiplex PCR; TCRdb keeps only in-frame clonotypes and omits some of them. The sample holds 250,000 to 350,000 clones, approximately 90% seen once. The source material was PBMCs or T cells enriched from blood (not recorded which). These receptors were obtained from a woman aged 55-70 years in a cohort exposed to, infected with or recovered from COVID-19 (not recorded which).

The chain links TRBV11-3 to TRBJ2-1; 10 bases match TRBD2. Looked up from germline, CDR1 is SGHNT and CDR2 is YENEEA. J gave up 4 bases and V 1 base, and 7 bases lay outside the gene matches. The CDR3 has 17 amino acids. The CDR3 region has the DNA TGTGCCAGCAGCTTAGGGCTAGCGGGAGTAAAATACAATGAGCAGTTCTTC. This gives the protein CASSLGLAGVKYNEQFF.

This clone was picked up a small number of times. This chain's CDR3 is CASSRQGGETQYF. CDR3 in DNA: TGTGCCAGCAGTCGACAGGGGGGCGAGACCCAGTACTTC. The genes are TRBV2 and TRBJ2-5; TRBD1 matches at 9 bases. Germline trimming cut 5 bases from V and 5 bases from J; bases unmatched to any gene: 3. The CDR3 consists of 13 residues. Germline V gives CDR1 SNHLY, CDR2 FYNNEI.

The V gene is TRBV30, the J gene TRBJ2-2; 14 bases map to TRBD2. The germline V gene has CDR1 GTSNPN and CDR2 SVGIG (reference sequence). The CDR3 is 15 residues long. J gave up 7 bases and V 3 bases, and 4 bases lay outside the gene matches. The CDR3: CAWRGLAGVLGELFF. The CDR3 coding sequence is TGTGCCTGGAGGGGACTAGCGGGAGTCCTCGGGGAGCTGTTTTTT.

The chain uses TRBV4-1 and TRBJ1-1; maybe TRBD1 (5 bases). Trimming took off 0 bases at V and 1 base at J, with 9 bases between the two ends. Looked up from germline, CDR1 is MGHRA and CDR2 is YSYEKL. This CDR3 is built from 15 residues. The CDR3 DNA sequence: TGCGCCAGCAGCCAAGAGTCGGGGGGGAACACTGAAGCTTTCTTT. Protein: CASSQESGGNTEAFF.

This chain joins TRBV3-1 (or the pseudogene TRBV3-2) and TRBJ2-1; perhaps TRBD2 as D (6 bases). V lost 4 bases to trimming and J lost 0 bases, with 10 bases between them. This CDR3 is 15 amino acids long. In germline, CDR1 is LGHDT, CDR2 YNNKEL (reference sequence). The DNA of the CDR3 is TGTGCCAGCAGCCCGGACGGGAGCTCCTACAATGAGCAGTTCTTC. Translated, it gives CASSPDGSSYNEQFF.